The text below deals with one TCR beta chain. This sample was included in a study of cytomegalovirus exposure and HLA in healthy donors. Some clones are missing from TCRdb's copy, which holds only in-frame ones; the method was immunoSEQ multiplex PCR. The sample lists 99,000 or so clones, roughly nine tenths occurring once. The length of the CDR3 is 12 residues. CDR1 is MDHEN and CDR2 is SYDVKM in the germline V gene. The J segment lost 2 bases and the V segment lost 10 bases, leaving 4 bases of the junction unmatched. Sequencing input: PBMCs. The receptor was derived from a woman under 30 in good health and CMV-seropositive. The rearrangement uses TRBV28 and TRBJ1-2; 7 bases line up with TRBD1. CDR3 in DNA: TGTGCCAACCGGGACAGCAACTATGGCTACACCTTC. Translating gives CANRDSNYGYTF.